This T cell receptor (beta chain) derives from a study of CD8 T cells in Susac syndrome. Roughly 0.45 to 1 ug RNA was reverse transcribed with random hexamers. The CDR3 of TCR beta was amplified by immunoSEQ multiplex PCR across 54 Vbeta and 13 Jbeta. TCRdb ran MiXCR on the immunoSEQ multiplex PCR reads and lists one entry per CDR3 protein. Among 150,000 to 200,000 distinct CDR3 sequences listed, 90% to 95% were seen once. Healthy donors acted as controls, with matching for age and sex. The CDR3 length is 14 residues. CDR1 and CDR2 (germline): KGHSH, LQKENI. V shed 6 bases and J 5 bases; nucleotides not matched to a gene: 8.

This TCR was recovered from a human donor in good health. The sample comprised CD4+ T cells from PBMCs. The rearrangement joins TRBV18 to TRBJ2-7, with 9 bases lining up with TRBD1. CDR3 protein: CASSPRTGDDEQYF. DNA of the CDR3: TGTGCCAGCTCGCCGAGGACAGGGGACGACGAGCAGTACTTC.